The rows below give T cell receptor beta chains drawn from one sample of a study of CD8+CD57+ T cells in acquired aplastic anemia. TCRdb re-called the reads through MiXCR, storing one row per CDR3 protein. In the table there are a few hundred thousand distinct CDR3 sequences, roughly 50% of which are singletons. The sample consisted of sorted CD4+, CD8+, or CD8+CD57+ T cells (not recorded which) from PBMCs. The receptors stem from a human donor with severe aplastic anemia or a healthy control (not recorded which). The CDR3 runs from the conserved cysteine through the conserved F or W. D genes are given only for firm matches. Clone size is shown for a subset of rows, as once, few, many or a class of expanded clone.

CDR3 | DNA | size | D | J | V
CSARGRDSYTEQFF | TGCAGTGCCAGGGGGCGGGACAGCTACACTGAGCAGTTCTTC | NA | TRBD1 | TRBJ2-1 | TRBV20-1
CAISGGSGTWETQYF | TGTGCCATCAGTGGTGGTAGCGGGACATGGGAGACCCAGTACTTC | NA | TRBD2 | TRBJ2-5 | TRBV10-3
CASRGQGRNNQPQHF | TGTGCCAGTAGGGGACAGGGGCGGAACAATCAGCCCCAGCATTTT | NA | TRBD1 | TRBJ1-5 | TRBV19
CSASHQETQYF | TGCAGTGCTAGCCATCAAGAGACCCAGTACTTC | many | NA | TRBJ2-5 | TRBV20-1
CASSLGRRLAGDMETQFF | TGTGCCAGCAGCTTAGGTCGTCGACTAGCGGGGGATATGGAGACCCAGTTCTTC | NA | TRBD2 | TRBJ2-1 | TRBV7-2
CATSDQPGQGRRSTGELFF | TGTGCCACCAGTGACCAACCCGGACAGGGCCGTAGGAGCACCGGGGAGCTGTTTTTT | NA | TRBD1 | TRBJ2-2 | TRBV24-1
CASSFAREVSPLHF | TGTGCCAGCAGCTTCGCCAGGGAGGTTTCACCCCTCCACTTT | NA | NA | TRBJ1-6 | TRBV7-9
CASSLDRGLGEQYF | TGTGCCAGCAGCTTGGACAGGGGACTCGGCGAGCAGTACTTC | NA | TRBD1 | TRBJ2-7 | TRBV6-1
CAIREAGWKAFF | TGTGCCATCAGGGAAGCTGGGTGGAAGGCTTTCTTT | NA | NA | TRBJ1-1 | TRBV10-3
CASSLFLRRQETQYF | TGTGCCAGCAGCTTATTTCTAAGGAGGCAAGAGACCCAGTACTTC | NA | NA | TRBJ2-5 | TRBV7-2
CASSSGTLYEQYF | TGTGCCAGCAGTTCCGGGACTCTTTACGAGCAGTACTTC | NA | NA | TRBJ2-7 | TRBV27
CAGSGGPGDVYGYTF | TGTGCCGGGAGCGGGGGCCCAGGAGACGTGTACGGCTACACCTTC | once | NA | TRBJ1-2 | TRBV7-3
CASSVGAGTNYEQYF | TGTGCCAGCAGCGTAGGAGCGGGAACCAACTACGAGCAGTACTTC | few | TRBD2 | TRBJ2-7 | TRBV9
CASSEGRAPRYEQYF | TGTGCCAGCAGTGAGGGCAGGGCGCCCCGCTACGAGCAGTACTTC | NA | NA | TRBJ2-7 | TRBV2
CSVVPLGSGANVLTF | TGCAGCGTGGTTCCTTTGGGGTCTGGGGCCAACGTCCTGACTTTC | NA | NA | TRBJ2-6 | TRBV29-1
CASSFRGSEVVNEQFF | TGTGCCAGCAGCTTCCGGGGTAGCGAGGTGGTCAATGAGCAGTTCTTC | NA | NA | TRBJ2-1 | TRBV13
CASRKGGRVDGYTF | TGTGCCAGCAGAAAGGGGGGGCGTGTCGATGGCTACACCTTC | many | NA | TRBJ1-2 | TRBV6-5
CASSPGTGETQHF | TGTGCCAGCAGCCCCGGGACAGGGGAGACCCAGCATTTT | once | TRBD1 | TRBJ1-5 | TRBV7-2
CAWSVGRGNTEAFF | TGTGCCTGGAGTGTGGGCAGGGGGAACACTGAAGCTTTCTTT | NA | NA | TRBJ1-1 | TRBV30
CASSLVAAGVNTEAFF | TGTGCCAGCAGCTTAGTGGCGGCGGGTGTGAACACTGAAGCTTTCTTT | NA | NA | TRBJ1-1 | TRBV7-8
CAGSFVIGTGLEAFF | TGTGCCGGCAGCTTTGTAATCGGGACGGGGCTTGAAGCTTTCTTT | NA | NA | TRBJ1-1 | TRBV7-9
CASSTHRGQSTDTQYF | TGTGCCAGCAGTACTCACAGGGGGCAGAGCACAGATACGCAGTATTTT | NA | TRBD1 | TRBJ2-3 | TRBV12-3/TRBV12-4
CASSEVYGYTF | TGTGCCAGCAGTGAGGTTTATGGCTACACCTTC | NA | NA | TRBJ1-2 | TRBV2
CASSLSMGNYGYTF | TGTGCCAGCAGTTTATCGATGGGTAACTATGGCTACACCTTC | few | NA | TRBJ1-2 | TRBV12-3/TRBV12-4
CASSPRGQSTDTQYF | TGTGCCAGCAGCCCCCGTGGACAAAGCACAGATACGCAGTATTTT | NA | NA | TRBJ2-3 | TRBV2
CASSPDPTPNTEAFF | TGTGCCAGCAGCCCCGACCCCACCCCGAACACTGAAGCTTTCTTT | many | NA | TRBJ1-1 | TRBV7-3
CSAPQGPTYYGYTF | TGCAGTGCCCCACAGGGGCCTACATACTATGGCTACACCTTC | many | TRBD1 | TRBJ1-2 | TRBV20-1